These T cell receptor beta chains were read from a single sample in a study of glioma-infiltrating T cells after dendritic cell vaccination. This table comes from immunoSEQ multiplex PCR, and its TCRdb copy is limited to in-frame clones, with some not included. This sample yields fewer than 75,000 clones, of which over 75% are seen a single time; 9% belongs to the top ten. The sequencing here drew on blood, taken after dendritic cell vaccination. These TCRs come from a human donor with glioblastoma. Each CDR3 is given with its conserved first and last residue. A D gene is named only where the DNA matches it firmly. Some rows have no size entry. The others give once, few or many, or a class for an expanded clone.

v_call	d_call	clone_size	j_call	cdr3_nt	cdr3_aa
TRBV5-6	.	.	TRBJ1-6	TGTGCCAGCAGCTCCGCAGTCTTCTATAATTCACCCCTCCACTTT	CASSSAVFYNSPLHF
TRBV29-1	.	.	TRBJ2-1	TGCAGCGTTGAACCCAGCTACAATGAGCAGTTCTTC	CSVEPSYNEQFF
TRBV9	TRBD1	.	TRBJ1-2	TGTGCCAGCAGCGTAGCACCGGGACAGGGGGAAGGCTACACCTTC	CASSVAPGQGEGYTF
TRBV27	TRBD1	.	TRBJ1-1	TGTGCCAGCAGTTGGGACAGGGGAAACACTGAAGCTTTCTTT	CASSWDRGNTEAFF
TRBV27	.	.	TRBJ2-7	TGTGCCAGCAGTCCAAACCGGGACTACGAGCAGTACTTC	CASSPNRDYEQYF
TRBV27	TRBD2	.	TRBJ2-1	TGTGCCACCCAGGGCGGGGGGCTCTACAATGAGCAGTTCTTC	CATQGGGLYNEQFF
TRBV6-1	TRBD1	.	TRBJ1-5	TGTGCCAGCAGTGCTACCCAGACAGGGGGGGGCAATCAGCCCCAGCATTTT	CASSATQTGGGNQPQHF
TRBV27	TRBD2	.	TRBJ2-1	TGTGCCAGCAGTTCCGGGACTAGCGGGGGTAATGAGCAGTTCTTC	CASSSGTSGGNEQFF
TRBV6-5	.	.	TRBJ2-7	TGTGCCAGCAGTTATAACTACGAGCAGTACTTC	CASSYNYEQYF
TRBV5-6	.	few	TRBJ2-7	TGTGCCAGCAGCCCCAGGGTATCCTACGAGCAGTACTTC	CASSPRVSYEQYF
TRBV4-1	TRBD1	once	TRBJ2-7	TGCGCCAGCAGCCAAGTGGGACAGGGTGGTTTTCGCGAGCAGTACTTC	CASSQVGQGGFREQYF
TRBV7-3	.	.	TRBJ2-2	TGTGCCAGCAGCCCAAACCCGACAGTCGCGAACACCGGGGAGCTGTTTTTT	CASSPNPTVANTGELFF
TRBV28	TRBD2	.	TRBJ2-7	TGTGCCAGCAGTCCACCCGGGACTAACCGCTACGAGCAGTACTTC	CASSPPGTNRYEQYF
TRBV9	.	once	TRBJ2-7	TGTGCCAGCAGCGTAAAAGCTGAAACTCTCTACGAGCAGTACTTC	CASSVKAETLYEQYF
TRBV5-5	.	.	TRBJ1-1	TGTGCCAGCAGCTTCGAAGGGGCCACTGAAGCTTTCTTT	CASSFEGATEAFF
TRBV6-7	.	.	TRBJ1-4	TGTGCCAGCAGTTACAGCACGGGGGAGTCTAATGAAAAACTGTTTTTT	CASSYSTGESNEKLFF
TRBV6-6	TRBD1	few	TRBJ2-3	TGTGCCAGCAGTTACTCAGGGGGCTATACAGATACGCAGTATTTT	CASSYSGGYTDTQYF
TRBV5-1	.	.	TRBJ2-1	TGCGCCAGCAGCTTGGCCTCAGATTACAATGAGCAGTTCTTC	CASSLASDYNEQFF
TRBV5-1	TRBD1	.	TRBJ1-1	TGCGCCAGCAGCCCGAGGGACAGGGGAGAGGACACTGAAGCTTTCTTT	CASSPRDRGEDTEAFF
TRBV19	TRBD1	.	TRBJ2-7	TGTGCCAGTAGTACAGGACAGGGGCCTTCCTACGAGCAGTACTTC	CASSTGQGPSYEQYF
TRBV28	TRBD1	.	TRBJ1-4	TGTGCCAGCAGTCTAACCGGGACAGGGGGTGAAAAACTGTTTTTT	CASSLTGTGGEKLFF
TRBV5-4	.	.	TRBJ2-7	TGTGCCAGCAGCGTCGGACTCTACGAGCAGTACTTC	CASSVGLYEQYF
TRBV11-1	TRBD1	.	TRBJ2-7	TGTGCCAGCAGCCTAGACCCGGGACAGGGTGTATACGAGCAGTACTTC	CASSLDPGQGVYEQYF
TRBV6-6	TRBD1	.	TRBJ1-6	TGTGCCAGCGGGACAGGGGGTTCACCCCTCCACTTT	CASGTGGSPLHF
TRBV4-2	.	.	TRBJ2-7	TGTGCCAGCAGCCAAGGCGGCGAGGGTAGTGAGCAGTACTTC	CASSQGGEGSEQYF
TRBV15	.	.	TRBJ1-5	TGTGCCACCAGCAGGCCAGGGATCGGGCCCCAGCATTTT	CATSRPGIGPQHF
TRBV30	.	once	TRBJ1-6	TGTGCCTGGAGGACCCGGGGAAGAAATTCACCCCTCCACTTT	CAWRTRGRNSPLHF
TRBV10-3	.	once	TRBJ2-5	TGTGCCATCAGTGAAGGGGAAGGGTACCAAGAGACCCAGTACTTC	CAISEGEGYQETQYF
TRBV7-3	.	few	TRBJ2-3	TGTGCCAGCAGCTTAACTAGCCGGAGAACAGATACGCAGTATTTT	CASSLTSRRTDTQYF
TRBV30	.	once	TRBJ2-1	TGTGCCTGTGGAGGACCAGGCCTAGACAATGAGCAGTTCTTC	CACGGPGLDNEQFF
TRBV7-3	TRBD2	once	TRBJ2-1	TGTGCCAGCAGCTTAGCGGGGGGAAACTACAATGAGCAGTTCTTC	CASSLAGGNYNEQFF
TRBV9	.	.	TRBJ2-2	TGTGCCAGCAGCCCCCGAGGAGGGAACACCGGGGAGCTGTTTTTT	CASSPRGGNTGELFF
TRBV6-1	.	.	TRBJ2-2	TGTGCCAGCACTTTCCGGGGGGGGGAGCTGTTTTTT	CASTFRGGELFF
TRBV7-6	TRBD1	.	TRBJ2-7	TGTGCCAGCAGCCAGACAGGGACGGGGTACGAGCAGTACTTC	CASSQTGTGYEQYF
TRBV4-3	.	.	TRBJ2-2	TGCGCCAGCAGCCAAGTGGCGGGGCGCGGCACCGGGGAGCTGTTTTTT	CASSQVAGRGTGELFF
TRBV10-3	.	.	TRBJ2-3	TGTGCCATCAGGGCAGGGGGGGATACGCAGTATTTT	CAIRAGGDTQYF
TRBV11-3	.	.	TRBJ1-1	TGTGCCAGCAGCTTTGGGGGGACTGAAGCTTTCTTT	CASSFGGTEAFF
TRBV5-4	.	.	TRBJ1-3	TGTGCCAGCAGCCAAGGACAGATCAGCTCTGGAAACACCATATATTTT	CASSQGQISSGNTIYF